This T cell receptor beta chain is drawn from a study of CD8 T cells in ankylosing spondylitis. Study outcomes and limitations: Disease-linked clones were reportedly significantly enriched in matched ankylosing spondylitis synovial fluid. Clones linked with disease were CD8+ and fairly uncommon in the peripheral blood.

A quantitative 5'-RACE method, one with molecular barcodes, was used to make TCR beta libraries. MiXCR, applied by TCRdb to the 5' RACE reads, yields one record per CDR3 protein. This table holds 200,000 to 250,000 distinct CDR3 sequences, 20% to 30% found once. About this clonotype itself: Its matching antigen is unknown.

The CDR3 loop spans 14 amino acids. Trimming took 0 bases from V and 4 from J, leaving 9 bases between them. Germline V gene lookup returns CDR1 DFQATT and CDR2 SNEGSKA (reference sequence). Source material: blood, either unsorted or a sorted T cell fraction (not recorded which). This TCR came from a male donor with ankylosing spondylitis or in good health (not recorded which). The chain couples TRBV20-1 to TRBJ1-4; D not certain. CDR3 sequence reads: CSARDAGHNEKLFF. The DNA for the CDR3 is TGCAGTGCTAGAGATGCCGGTCATAATGAAAAACTGTTTTTT.